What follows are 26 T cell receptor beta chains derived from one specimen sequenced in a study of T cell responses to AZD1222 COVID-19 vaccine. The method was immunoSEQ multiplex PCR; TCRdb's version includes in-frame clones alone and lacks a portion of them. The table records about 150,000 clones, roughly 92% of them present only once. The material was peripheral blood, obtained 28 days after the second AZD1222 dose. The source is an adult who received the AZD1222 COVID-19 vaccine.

The CDR3 loop is CASSDSGTGGSFTYNEQFF. The CDR3 DNA reads as TGTGCCAGCAGTGACTCCGGGACAGGGGGCTCTTTCACCTACAATGAGCAGTTCTTC. The chain couples TRBV6-4 to TRBJ2-1, with TRBD1 matching 12 bases. CDR3 size: 19 residues. J lost 2 bases, V lost 0 bases, and 8 bases had no gene match. CDR1 and CDR2 (germline): MRHNA, SNTAGT.

This CDR3 reads CASSQDDSSGRAIPYNIQYF. CDR3 in DNA: TGTGCCAGCAGCCAAGATGATAGTAGTGGCAGGGCCATCCCATATAACATTCAGTACTTC. This sequence joins TRBV14 and TRBJ2-4; D might be TRBD1 (5 bases). V dropped 0 bases and J dropped 7 bases, with 28 bases sitting between them. The CDR3 has 20 amino acids. Per the germline V gene, CDR1 is SGHDN and CDR2 is FVKESK.

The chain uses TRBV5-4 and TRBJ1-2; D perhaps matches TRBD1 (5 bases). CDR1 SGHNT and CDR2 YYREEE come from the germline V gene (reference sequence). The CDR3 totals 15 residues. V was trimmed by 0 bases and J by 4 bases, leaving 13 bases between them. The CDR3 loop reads CASSLAEGSRYGYTF. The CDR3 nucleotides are TGTGCCAGCAGCTTGGCCGAGGGGTCCCGCTATGGCTACACCTTC.

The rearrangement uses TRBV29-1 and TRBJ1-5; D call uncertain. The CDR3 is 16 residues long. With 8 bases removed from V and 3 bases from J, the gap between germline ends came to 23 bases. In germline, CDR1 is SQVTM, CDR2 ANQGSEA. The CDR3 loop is CSPTRCQNPANQPQHF. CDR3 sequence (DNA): TGCAGCCCCACTCGGTGTCAAAACCCGGCCAATCAGCCCCAGCATTTT.

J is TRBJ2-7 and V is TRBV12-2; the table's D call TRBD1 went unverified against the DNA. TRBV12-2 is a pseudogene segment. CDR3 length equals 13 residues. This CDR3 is CASRLVGTYEQYF. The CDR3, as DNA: TGTGCAAGTCGCTTAGTTGGCACCTACGAGCAGTACTTC.

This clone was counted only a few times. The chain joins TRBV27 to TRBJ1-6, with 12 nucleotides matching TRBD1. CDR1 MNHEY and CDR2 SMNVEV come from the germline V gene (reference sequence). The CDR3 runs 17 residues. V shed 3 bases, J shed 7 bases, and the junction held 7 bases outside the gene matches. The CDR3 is CASSFSGTGGVNSPLHF. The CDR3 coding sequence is TGTGCCAGCAGTTTTTCCGGGACAGGGGGCGTAAATTCACCCCTCCACTTT.

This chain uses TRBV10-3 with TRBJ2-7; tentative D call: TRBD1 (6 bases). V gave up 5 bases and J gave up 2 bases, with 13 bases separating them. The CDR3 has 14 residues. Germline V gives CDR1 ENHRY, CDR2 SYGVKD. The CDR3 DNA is TGTGCCATCAGTCAGGACAGTGATACCTACGAGCAGTACTTC. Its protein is CAISQDSDTYEQYF.

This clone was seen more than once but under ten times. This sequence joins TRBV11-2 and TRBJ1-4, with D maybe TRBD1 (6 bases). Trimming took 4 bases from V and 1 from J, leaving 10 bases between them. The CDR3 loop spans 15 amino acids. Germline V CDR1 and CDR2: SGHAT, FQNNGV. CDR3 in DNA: TGTGCCAGCAGCTCAATACAGGGAACTAATGAAAAACTGTTTTTT. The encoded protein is CASSSIQGTNEKLFF.

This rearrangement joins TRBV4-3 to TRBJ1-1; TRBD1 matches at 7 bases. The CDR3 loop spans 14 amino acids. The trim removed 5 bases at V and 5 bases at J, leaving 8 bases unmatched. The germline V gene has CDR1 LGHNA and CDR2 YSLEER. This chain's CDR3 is CASSSTRGRTEAFF. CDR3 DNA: TGCGCCAGCAGCTCCACAAGGGGGCGGACTGAAGCTTTCTTT.

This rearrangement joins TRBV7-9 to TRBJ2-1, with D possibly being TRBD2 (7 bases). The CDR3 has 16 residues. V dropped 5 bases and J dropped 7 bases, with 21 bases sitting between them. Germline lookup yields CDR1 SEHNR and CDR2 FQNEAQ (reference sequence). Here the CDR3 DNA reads TGTGCCAGCAGCCGGGGGGCGGCAGGGGTTGGTAATGAGCAGTTCTTC. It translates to CASSRGAAGVGNEQFF.

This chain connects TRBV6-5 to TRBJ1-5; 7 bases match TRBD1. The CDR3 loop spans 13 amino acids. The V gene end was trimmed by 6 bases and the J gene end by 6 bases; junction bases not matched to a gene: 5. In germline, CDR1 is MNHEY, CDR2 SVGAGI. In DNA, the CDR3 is TGTGCCAGCAGGGGAGGGGGCGGTCAGCCCCAGCATTTT. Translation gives CASRGGGGQPQHF.

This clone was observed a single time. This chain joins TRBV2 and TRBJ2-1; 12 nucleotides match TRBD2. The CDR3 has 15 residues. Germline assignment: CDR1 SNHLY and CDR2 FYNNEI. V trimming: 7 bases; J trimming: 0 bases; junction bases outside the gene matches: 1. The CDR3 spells CASILAGGSYNEQFF. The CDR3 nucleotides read TGTGCCAGCATACTAGCGGGAGGCTCCTACAATGAGCAGTTCTTC.

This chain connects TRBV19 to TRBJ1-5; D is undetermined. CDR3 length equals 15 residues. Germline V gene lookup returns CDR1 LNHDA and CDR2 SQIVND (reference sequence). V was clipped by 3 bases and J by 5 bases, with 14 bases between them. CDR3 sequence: CASSISWAGYQPQHF. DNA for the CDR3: TGTGCCAGTAGTATCTCCTGGGCAGGTTATCAGCCCCAGCATTTT.

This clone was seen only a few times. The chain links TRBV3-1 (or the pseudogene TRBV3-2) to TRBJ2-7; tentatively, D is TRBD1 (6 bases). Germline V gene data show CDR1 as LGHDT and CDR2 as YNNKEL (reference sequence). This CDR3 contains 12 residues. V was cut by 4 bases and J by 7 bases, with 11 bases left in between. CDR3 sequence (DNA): TGTGCCAGCAGCCGTGGGGGCGGGGAGCAGTACTTC. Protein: CASSRGGGEQYF.

CDR3 sequence (DNA): TGTGCCAGTAGTGCGGGACAGCGCTATGGCTACACCTTC. It yields the protein CASSAGQRYGYTF. The rearrangement joins TRBV19 to TRBJ1-2, with TRBD1 matching over 7 bases. J was trimmed by 4 bases and V by 5 bases; bases with no gene match: 4. CDR1 is LNHDA, CDR2 SQIVND, per germline (reference sequence). CDR3 size: 13 residues. Full variable domain (rest looked up from reference TRBV19 and TRBJ1-2): DGGITQSPKYLFRKEGQNVTLSCEQNLNHDAMYWYRQDPGQGLRLIYYSQIVNDFQKGDIAEGYSVSREKKESFPLTVTSAQKNPTAFYLCASSAGQRYGYTFGSGTRLTVV.

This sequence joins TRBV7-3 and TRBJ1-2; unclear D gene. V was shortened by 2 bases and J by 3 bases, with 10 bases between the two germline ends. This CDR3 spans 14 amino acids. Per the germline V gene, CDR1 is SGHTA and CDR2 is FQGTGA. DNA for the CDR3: TGTGCCAGCAGCTTAGAAAGAGTCGACTATGGCTACACCTTC. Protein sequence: CASSLERVDYGYTF.

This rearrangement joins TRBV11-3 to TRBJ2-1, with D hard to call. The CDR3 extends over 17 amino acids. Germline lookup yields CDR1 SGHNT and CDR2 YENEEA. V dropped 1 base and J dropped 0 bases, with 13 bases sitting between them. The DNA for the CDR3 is TGTGCCAGCAGCTTAGCCCCAGGTGGAAGCTCCTACAATGAGCAGTTCTTC. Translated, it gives CASSLAPGGSSYNEQFF.

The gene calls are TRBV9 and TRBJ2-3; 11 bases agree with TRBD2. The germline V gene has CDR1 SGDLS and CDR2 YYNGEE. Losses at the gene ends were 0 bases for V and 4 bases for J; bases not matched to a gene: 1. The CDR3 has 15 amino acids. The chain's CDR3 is CASSVVSGGADTQYF. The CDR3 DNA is TGTGCCAGCAGCGTAGTTAGCGGGGGGGCAGATACGCAGTATTTT.

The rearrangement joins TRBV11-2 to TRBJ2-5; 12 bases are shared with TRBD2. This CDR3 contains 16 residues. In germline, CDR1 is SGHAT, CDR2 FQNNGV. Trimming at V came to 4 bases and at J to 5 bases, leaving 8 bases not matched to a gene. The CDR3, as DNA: TGTGCCAGCAGCTCCGGACTAGCGGGGAGTTGGGAGACCCAGTACTTC. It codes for CASSSGLAGSWETQYF.

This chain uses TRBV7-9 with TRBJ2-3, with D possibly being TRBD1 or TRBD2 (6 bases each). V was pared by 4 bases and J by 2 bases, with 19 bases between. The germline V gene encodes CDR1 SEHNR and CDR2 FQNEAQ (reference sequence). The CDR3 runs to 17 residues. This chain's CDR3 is CASSSWGAGGYTDTQYF. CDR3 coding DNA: TGTGCCAGCAGCTCGTGGGGGGCCGGGGGCTACACAGATACGCAGTATTTT.

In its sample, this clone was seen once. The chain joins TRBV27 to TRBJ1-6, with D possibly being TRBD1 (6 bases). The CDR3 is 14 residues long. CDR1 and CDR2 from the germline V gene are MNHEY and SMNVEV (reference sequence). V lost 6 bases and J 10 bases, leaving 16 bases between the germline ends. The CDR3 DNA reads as TGTGCCAGCAGGGAGGGGGGCGCCGGGTCACCCCTCCACTTT. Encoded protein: CASREGGAGSPLHF.

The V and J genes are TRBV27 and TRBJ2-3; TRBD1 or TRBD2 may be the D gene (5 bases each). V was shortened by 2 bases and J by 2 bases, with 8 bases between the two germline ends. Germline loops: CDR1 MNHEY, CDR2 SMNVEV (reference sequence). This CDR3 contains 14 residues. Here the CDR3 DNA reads TGTGCCAGCAGTTTAAGAGGGGCCACAGATACGCAGTATTTT. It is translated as CASSLRGATDTQYF.

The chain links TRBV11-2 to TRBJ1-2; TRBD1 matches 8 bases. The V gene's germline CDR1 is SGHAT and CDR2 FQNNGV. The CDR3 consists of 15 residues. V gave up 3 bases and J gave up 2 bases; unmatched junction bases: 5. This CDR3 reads CASSLRQGLNYGYTF. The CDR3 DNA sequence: TGTGCCAGCAGCTTGCGACAGGGGCTGAACTATGGCTACACCTTC.

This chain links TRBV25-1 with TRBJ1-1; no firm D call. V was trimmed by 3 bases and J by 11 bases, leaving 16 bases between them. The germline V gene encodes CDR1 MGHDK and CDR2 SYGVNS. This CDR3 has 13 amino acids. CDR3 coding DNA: TGTGCCAGCAGTGAGGGGTCGCCGCTCGTGGCTTTCTTT. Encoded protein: CASSEGSPLVAFF.

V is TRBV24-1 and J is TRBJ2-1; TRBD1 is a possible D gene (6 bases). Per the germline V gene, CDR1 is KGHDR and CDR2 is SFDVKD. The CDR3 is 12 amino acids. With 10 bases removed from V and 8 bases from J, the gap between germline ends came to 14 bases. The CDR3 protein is CATTTGRDEQFF. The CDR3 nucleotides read TGTGCCACGACAACAGGGCGCGATGAGCAGTTCTTC.

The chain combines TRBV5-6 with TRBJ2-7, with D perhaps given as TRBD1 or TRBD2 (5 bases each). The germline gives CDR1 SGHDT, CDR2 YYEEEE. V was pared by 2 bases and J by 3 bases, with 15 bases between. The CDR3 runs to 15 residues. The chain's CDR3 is CASSFQGAGFYEQYF. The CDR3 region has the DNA TGTGCCAGCAGCTTTCAAGGGGCGGGTTTCTACGAGCAGTACTTC.